The clone carrying this TCR beta chain was observed once. What it recognizes is unknown. The planned depth of sequencing spanned 1 in 200,000 to 1 in 1 million T cells. Here immunoSEQ multiplex PCR was the method, and the copy in TCRdb shows in-frame clones only, minus some. The repertoire has roughly 200,000 clones, 75% to 80% of them found once; the top ten carry about an eighth. Germline CDR1 and CDR2: MNHEY and SVGAGI. V was trimmed by 7 bases and J by 2 bases, leaving 13 bases between them. This CDR3 region has 14 residues. The sample comes from a study of cytotoxic CD8 clonotypes in ibrutinib-treated CLL. About the research overall: Patients: roughly ten relapsed/refractory, 15 treatment-naive, under 18 IGHV unmutated. Study-wide results and caveats: Collection times varied between progressing and sustained-remission patients. Stable or contracted on treatment, public clonotypes were also uncommon.

Sequencing was performed on PBMCs, taken after 12 months of ibrutinib treatment. The clonotype was recovered from a human donor with chronic lymphocytic leukemia. This chain uses TRBV6-5 with TRBJ2-3; TRBD1 or TRBD2 may be the D gene (5 bases each). The CDR3 bases are TGTGCCAGCAATCCGAGGGGATTCACAGATACGCAGTATTTT. This translates into CASNPRGFTDTQYF.